The 4 T cell receptor beta chains reported below all come from one sample, sequenced in a study of identical twins. Using its own MiXCR run on the 5' RACE reads, TCRdb lists one record per CDR3 protein. Of about 520,000 distinct CDR3 sequences listed, roughly a fifth were seen once; the top ten hold approximately 0.95%. The sample was also linked to a second study, of T cells expressing NK-cell markers.

Sequenced sample: CD4+ T cells sorted from blood. All receptors derive from a woman aged 18-30 years in good health.

The count of this clonotype is one. The chain recombines TRBV27 with TRBJ1-5; D possibly corresponds to TRBD1 (5 bases). This CDR3 contains 17 residues. Germline loops: CDR1 MNHEY, CDR2 SMNVEV (reference sequence). Trimming stripped 2 bases from V and 4 bases from J, with 18 bases between. CDR3 region: CASSLTGGGVRNQPQHF. The CDR3 nucleotides are TGTGCCAGCAGTTTAACGGGGGGTGGGGTTAGGAATCAGCCCCAGCATTTT.

The chain uses TRBV20-1 and TRBJ2-1; D unclear. With 0 bases removed from V and 1 base from J, the gap between germline ends came to 10 bases. CDR1 DFQATT and CDR2 SNEGSKA come from the germline V gene (reference sequence). This CDR3 region has 15 residues. The CDR3 nucleotides read TGCAGTGCTAGAGACCGGCGCGGTTCCTACAATGAGCAGTTCTTC. This encodes CSARDRRGSYNEQFF.

The chain recombines TRBV12-5 with TRBJ1-1; possibly TRBD1 for D (6 bases). Germline CDR1 LGHNT, CDR2 FRNRAP. V lost 1 base, J lost 4 bases, and 22 bases lay in between. The CDR3 totals 18 residues. Here the CDR3 reads CASGLALDRSSLGTEAFF. CDR3 nucleotide sequence: TGTGCTAGTGGTTTGGCTTTGGACAGATCCTCTTTGGGCACTGAAGCTTTCTTT.

This clonotype was counted between two and nine times. V gene TRBV5-1 combines with J gene TRBJ2-2; D is perhaps TRBD1 (6 bases). The V end lost 5 bases, the J end lost 7 bases, and 15 bases lay between the germline ends. Germline V gene sequence: CDR1 SGHRS, CDR2 YFSETQ. The CDR3 extends over 14 amino acids. CDR3 DNA: TGCGCCAGCAGAACAGGGAGTGGTGGCGGGGAGCTGTTTTTT. Amino acids: CASRTGSGGGELFF.